Listed below are T cell receptor beta chains from one sample, sequenced in a study of blood T cell repertoires in COVID-19. TCRdb's table, derived via immunoSEQ multiplex PCR, lists solely in-frame clones and lacks some. This sample yields roughly 300,000 clones, of which more than 85% are seen a single time; 15% to 20% belongs to the top ten. Sample: PBMCs or T cells enriched from blood (not recorded which). The origin of the receptors is a woman aged 25-40 years who had recovered from COVID-19. Both conserved end residues are part of each CDR3. A D gene is named only where the DNA matches it firmly. The listing skips clone size in some rows; elsewhere it reads once, few, many or a size class.

J gene	clone size	V gene	D gene	CDR3 protein	CDR3 DNA
TRBJ2-1	-	TRBV19	TRBD2	CASSIGGLVGEQFF	TGTGCCAGTAGTATAGGGGGACTAGTAGGTGAGCAGTTCTTC
TRBJ1-4	-	TRBV30	-	CAWSGRRNEKLFF	TGTGCCTGGAGTGGTAGGAGGAATGAAAAACTGTTTTTT
TRBJ1-5	-	TRBV28	-	CATRGGLGNQPQHF	TGTGCCACCCGCGGGGGGCTCGGCAATCAGCCCCAGCATTTT
TRBJ2-5	once	TRBV18	-	CASSPQGGETQYF	TGTGCCAGCTCACCACAAGGCGGTGAGACCCAGTACTTC
TRBJ2-5	-	TRBV2	-	CASSLQGGEETQYF	TGTGCCAGCAGCCTACAGGGAGGGGAAGAGACCCAGTACTTC
TRBJ1-5	-	TRBV21-1	-	CASGNRGYSNQPQHF	TGTGCCAGCGGAAACAGGGGATATAGCAATCAGCCCCAGCATTTT
TRBJ2-3	-	TRBV4-1	TRBD2	CASSPSQRGGIYTQYF	TGCGCCAGCAGTCCCTCCCAGCGGGGGGGAATATATACGCAGTATTTT
TRBJ2-3	-	TRBV7-3	TRBD1	CASSSTAGTGGSNTQYF	TGTGCCAGCAGCTCCACCGCAGGGACAGGGGGCTCAAATACGCAGTATTTT
TRBJ2-7	-	TRBV7-6	TRBD2	CASSAGTSGGEQYF	TGTGCCAGCAGCGCCGGGACTAGCGGGGGCGAGCAGTACTTC
TRBJ2-7	-	TRBV5-5	-	CASSFKQGPYEQYF	TGTGCCAGCAGCTTTAAACAGGGACCCTACGAGCAGTACTTC
TRBJ1-4	-	TRBV29-1	TRBD1	CSVGTGGEKLFF	TGCAGCGTTGGGACAGGAGGGGAAAAACTGTTTTTT
TRBJ1-1	-	TRBV9	-	CASSPSGHPNTEAFF	TGTGCCAGCAGCCCCTCGGGACACCCCAACACTGAAGCTTTCTTT
TRBJ2-2	-	TRBV28	TRBD1	CASSRDRVVTGELFF	TGTGCCAGCAGCCGGGACAGGGTCGTCACCGGGGAGCTGTTTTTT
TRBJ1-2	-	TRBV27	-	CASARMAGPNYGYTF	TGTGCCAGCGCTAGAATGGCAGGGCCTAACTATGGCTACACCTTC
TRBJ1-5	-	TRBV27	-	CASSSLAGGSNQPQHF	TGTGCCAGCTCTTCTCTGGCGGGGGGCTCCAATCAGCCCCAGCATTTT
TRBJ2-7	once	TRBV11-3	TRBD2	CASSFSGKYEQYF	TGTGCCAGCAGCTTTAGCGGGAAATACGAGCAGTACTTC
TRBJ1-4	-	TRBV5-1	-	CASSSGQPNEKLFF	TGCGCCAGCAGCTCAGGACAGCCTAATGAAAAACTGTTTTTT
TRBJ2-1	-	TRBV19	TRBD2	CASSRLGRRSSYNEQFF	TGTGCCAGTAGTCGCCTCGGGAGGAGGAGCTCCTACAATGAGCAGTTCTTC
TRBJ1-2	once	TRBV29-1	-	CSASRGGVYGYTF	TGCAGCGCTTCAAGGGGAGGGGTCTATGGCTACACCTTC
TRBJ2-1	-	TRBV10-1	-	CASSTSSPGFF	TGCGCCAGCAGTACTAGCTCTCCGGGGTTCTTC
TRBJ1-1	-	TRBV12-3/TRBV12-4	-	CASSLGTVTEAFF	TGTGCCAGCAGTTTAGGGACAGTCACTGAAGCTTTCTTT
TRBJ1-2	-	TRBV6-2/TRBV6-3	-	CASSYRDGKPYGYTF	TGTGCCAGCAGTTACCGGGATGGAAAACCCTATGGCTACACCTTC
TRBJ2-1	-	TRBV7-3	TRBD2	CASSLLAGNNEQFF	TGTGCCAGCAGCTTGCTAGCGGGAAACAATGAGCAGTTCTTC
TRBJ2-7	-	TRBV14	TRBD1	CASSRGTGPYYEQYF	TGTGCCAGCAGCCGCGGGACAGGGCCCTACTACGAGCAGTACTTC
TRBJ1-1	-	TRBV7-3	-	CASSLGTRVGTEAFF	TGTGCCAGCAGCTTAGGTACCAGGGTTGGCACTGAAGCTTTCTTT
TRBJ2-3	-	TRBV5-1	-	CASSSDRLGATQYF	TGCGCCAGCAGCTCCGACAGGTTGGGGGCTACGCAGTATTTT
TRBJ2-7	-	TRBV12-3/TRBV12-4	-	CASSLVSYEQYF	TGTGCCAGCAGTTTAGTGAGCTACGAGCAGTACTTC
TRBJ2-7	-	TRBV11-2	-	CASSSGGTVSYEQYF	TGTGCCAGCAGCTCAGGGGGGACGGTCTCCTACGAGCAGTACTTC
TRBJ2-5	once	TRBV28	-	CASSLRETQYF	TGTGCCAGCAGTTTACGGGAGACCCAGTACTTC
TRBJ1-2	-	TRBV21-1	-	CASSKAPPTGKDYGYTF	TGTGCCAGCAGCAAAGCCCCCCCGACAGGGAAAGACTATGGCTACACCTTC
TRBJ1-1	-	TRBV19	-	CASSATANTEAFF	TGTGCCAGTAGTGCAACAGCGAACACTGAAGCTTTCTTT
TRBJ2-3	-	TRBV10-3	-	CAIRTFSTDTQYF	TGTGCCATCAGGACTTTTAGCACAGATACGCAGTATTTT
TRBJ2-7	-	TRBV19	TRBD1	CASRQDRGRHEQYF	TGTGCCAGTAGACAAGACAGGGGCCGGCACGAGCAGTACTTC
TRBJ1-3	once	TRBV15	-	CATRQFSGNTIYF	TGTGCCACCAGACAATTCTCTGGAAACACCATATATTTT
TRBJ1-2	-	TRBV5-1	-	CASSPPGVNYGYTF	TGCGCCAGCAGCCCGCCAGGGGTTAACTATGGCTACACCTTC
TRBJ1-6	-	TRBV7-2	-	CASSLITGQNSPLHF	TGTGCCAGCAGCTTAATAACAGGGCAAAATTCACCCCTCCACTTT
TRBJ1-3	few	TRBV6-2/TRBV6-3	TRBD1	CASSRTGGRGNTIYF	TGTGCCAGCAGCAGAACAGGGGGCCGTGGAAACACCATATATTTT
TRBJ2-5	-	TRBV2	-	CASSVIAVQETQYF	TGTGCCAGCAGTGTAATAGCGGTCCAAGAGACCCAGTACTTC
TRBJ2-5	once	TRBV7-9	TRBD2	CASSFAGTSGETQYF	TGTGCCAGCAGCTTTGCCGGGACTAGCGGAGAGACCCAGTACTTC
TRBJ2-7	-	TRBV20-1	-	CSATQGGEQYF	TGCAGTGCTACACAGGGTGGGGAGCAGTACTTC
TRBJ2-7	once	TRBV4-1	TRBD1	CASSQAPDRGFGEQYF	TGCGCCAGCAGCCAAGCTCCCGACAGGGGGTTTGGCGAGCAGTACTTC
TRBJ2-5	-	TRBV4-1	-	CASSQGLQGRWRETQYF	TGCGCCAGCAGCCAAGGACTACAGGGGAGGTGGCGAGAGACCCAGTACTTC
TRBJ2-7	-	TRBV28	TRBD2	CASSLAGTSGSYEQYF	TGTGCCAGCAGTTTAGCTGGGACTAGCGGGAGCTACGAGCAGTACTTC
TRBJ2-1	-	TRBV7-3	-	CASSSSGTQYNEQFF	TGTGCCAGCAGCTCCTCCGGGACTCAGTACAATGAGCAGTTCTTC
TRBJ1-2	-	TRBV7-2	-	CASSLYGGQLFAGYTF	TGTGCCAGCAGCCTTTACGGTGGACAGCTCTTTGCCGGCTACACCTTC
TRBJ1-5	-	TRBV20-1	-	CSASRTVDSNQPQHF	TGCAGTGCTAGTAGGACAGTGGATAGCAATCAGCCCCAGCATTTT
TRBJ1-5	-	TRBV28	-	CASSFGGIKINQPQHF	TGTGCCAGCAGTTTCGGGGGGATAAAAATAAATCAGCCCCAGCATTTT
TRBJ1-6	-	TRBV4-3	-	CASSPEFSYNSPLHF	TGCGCCAGCAGCCCCGAGTTCTCCTATAATTCACCCCTCCACTTT
TRBJ2-3	-	TRBV14	TRBD2	CASSQDLSPSGSDTQYF	TGTGCCAGCAGCCAAGATCTTTCTCCTAGCGGGTCAGATACGCAGTATTTT
TRBJ1-5	once	TRBV15	-	CATSPAGQPQHF	TGTGCCACCAGTCCGGCGGGTCAGCCCCAGCATTTT
TRBJ1-2	-	TRBV27	-	CASRGRGGYTF	TGTGCCAGCAGAGGAAGAGGTGGCTACACCTTC
TRBJ1-1	-	TRBV5-1	-	CASSPGIHTEAFF	TGCGCCAGCAGCCCAGGGATACACACTGAAGCTTTCTTT
TRBJ1-4	-	TRBV7-9	-	CAGSLAREGGATNEKLFF	TGTGCCGGCAGCTTAGCGAGGGAGGGAGGCGCAACTAATGAAAAACTGTTTTTT
TRBJ2-7	-	TRBV28	-	CASSSSRVPYEQYF	TGTGCCAGCAGTTCCTCACGCGTTCCCTACGAGCAGTACTTC